Following are 5 T cell receptor beta chains from one sample sequenced in a study of human T cells and chemical hapten exposure. TCRdb redid the calling of the RACE reads with MiXCR, one entry per CDR3 protein. In the table there are about 74,000 distinct CDR3 sequences, around a third of which are singletons. The time point here: patch test 1, 2 weeks after DPC sensitization. Treatment in this sample: therapeutic diphenylcyclopropenone sensitization with weekly scalp DPC. Sample: whole blood, taken in connection with sensitization to the hapten diphenylcyclopropenone (DPC). The receptor set was obtained from a man aged 35-49 years with alopecia areata. Some clones in this sample may be carry-over from other donors' samples.

This clonotype was counted a few times. V is TRBV6-2 or TRBV6-3 and J is TRBJ2-7; 7 nucleotides agree with TRBD2. CDR3 length equals 13 residues. With V trimmed by 3 bases and J by 4 bases, 3 bases remained unmatched. Looked up from germline, CDR1 is MNHEY and CDR2 is SVGEGT. The DNA of the CDR3 is TGTGCCAGCAGTTATGCGGGAGAATACGAGCAGTACTTC. Translated: CASSYAGEYEQYF.

This clonotype was recorded a few times. Here the CDR3 reads CASSLQKITDTQYF. The CDR3 DNA follows: TGTGCCAGCAGCCTACAGAAAATCACAGATACGCAGTATTTT. V is TRBV11-2 and J is TRBJ2-3; D uncertain. The CDR3 sequence is 14 residues long. V was cut by 5 bases and J by 2 bases, with 11 bases left in between. Germline V gene sequence: CDR1 SGHAT, CDR2 FQNNGV.

Of note for this clonotype: At one end, the junction sequence differs from germline, possibly due to a read error. This sequence joins TRBV7-2 and TRBJ1-1; D gene ambiguous. Germline loops: CDR1 SGHTA, CDR2 FQGNSA. The CDR3 consists of 13 residues. The CDR3 DNA reads TGTGCCAGCAGCCCGCCTTGGAACACTGAAACTTTCTTT. It translates to CASSPPWNTETFF.

The rearrangement uses TRBV2 and TRBJ2-1, with TRBD2 identical over 7 bases. CDR3 length: 14 amino acids. V gave up 7 bases and J gave up 4 bases; unmatched junction bases: 7. CDR1 is SNHLY and CDR2 is FYNNEI in the germline V gene. This CDR3 reads CASTKGLQYNEQFF. CDR3 nucleotides: TGTGCCAGCACTAAGGGACTACAATACAATGAGCAGTTCTTC.

The V and J genes are TRBV3-1 and TRBJ1-5; no reliable D call. Trimming took off 0 bases at V and 3 bases at J, with 9 bases between the two ends. Germline CDR1 is LGHDT and CDR2 is YNNKEL (reference sequence). The CDR3 covers 15 residues. This chain's CDR3 is CASSQDPGFNQPQHF. DNA for the CDR3: TGTGCCAGCAGCCAAGATCCGGGATTCAATCAGCCCCAGCATTTT. Variable domain in full (rest from reference TRBV3-1 and TRBJ1-5): DTAVSQTPKYLVTQMGNDKSIKCEQNLGHDTMYWYKQDSKKFLKIMFSYNNKELIINETVPNRFSPKSPDKAHLNLHINSLELGDSAVYFCASSQDPGFNQPQHFGDGTRLSIL.